These 20 T cell receptor beta chains were all obtained from the same sample, sequenced in a study of T cells in Graves' hyperthyroidism and ophthalmopathy. Template material for amplifying TCR beta CDR3 regions consisted of RNA transcripts. HTBI primers were the set used in a first-round RT-PCR of the TCR CDR3. From the multiplex PCR reads, TCRdb called clonotypes with MiXCR, one entry per CDR3 protein. The repertoire holds 450,000 to 600,000 distinct CDR3 sequences, with less than 20% as singletons. Sequencing was done on a sample of blood. The receptor source for this set is a man in his forties with Graves' ophthalmopathy.

This clonotype was seen ten or more times. This rearrangement joins TRBV3-1 to TRBJ1-1, with no clear D. V shed 1 base and J shed 4 bases, with 7 bases lying between them. This CDR3 has 13 residues. Germline-derived CDR1 and CDR2 are LGHDT and YNNKEL (reference sequence). CDR3 region: CASSQVSGTEAFF. The CDR3 nucleotides are TGTGCCAGCAGCCAAGTATCGGGCACTGAAGCTTTCTTT. The full variable domain, completed using reference TRBV3-1 and TRBJ1-1, is DTAVSQTPKYLVTQMGNDKSIKCEQNLGHDTMYWYKQDSKKFLKIMFSYNNKELIINETVPNRFSPKSPDKAHLNLHINSLELGDSAVYFCASSQVSGTEAFFGQGTRLTVV.

This clonotype was observed at least ten times. The chain has TRBV5-1 and TRBJ2-7; 9 bases are a match to TRBD2. The CDR3 sequence is 15 residues long. Trimming cost V 0 bases and J 5 bases; bases outside gene matches: 6. Germline V CDR1 and CDR2: SGHRS, YFSETQ. CDR3 sequence reads: CASSLGLAGTDEQYF. DNA for the CDR3: TGCGCCAGCAGCTTGGGCCTAGCGGGAACCGACGAGCAGTACTTC.

This clonotype was recorded a few times. The genes are TRBV24-1 and TRBJ2-3; D not certain. Germline V gene sequence: CDR1 KGHDR, CDR2 SFDVKD. The CDR3 spans 10 residues. Trimming shortened V by 9 bases and J by 6 bases, and 6 bases separated the two germline ends. The CDR3 nucleotides are TGTGCCACCGTACTGGATACGCAGTATTTT. Translated, it gives CATVLDTQYF.

J is TRBJ2-1 and V is TRBV11-2; 14 bases are shared with TRBD2. Trimming at V came to 8 bases and at J to 2 bases, leaving 23 bases not matched to a gene. This CDR3 comprises 22 residues. Germline assignment: CDR1 SGHAT and CDR2 FQNNGV. CDR3 sequence (DNA): TGTGCCAGCGGATACCCCCCTACCGGGACTAGCGGGAGATCCCGGGCCTACAATGAGCAGTTCTTC. Amino acid sequence: CASGYPPTGTSGRSRAYNEQFF.

V and J are TRBV5-1 and TRBJ2-1, with D maybe TRBD1 (5 bases). The CDR3 contains 14 residues. The V end was cut by 0 bases, the J end by 8 bases, with 12 bases between. From germline, CDR1 is SGHRS and CDR2 YFSETQ. In DNA form, the CDR3 reads TGCGCCAGCAGCTTGGCACCAAGGGGATATGAGCAGTTCTTC. This gives the protein CASSLAPRGYEQFF.

This clonotype was seen more than once but under ten times. The V and J genes are TRBV20-1 and TRBJ1-1; 10 bases are a match to TRBD1. CDR1 and CDR2 (germline): DFQATT, SNEGSKA (reference sequence). The CDR3 loop spans 14 amino acids. V shed 5 bases, J shed 3 bases, and the junction held 6 bases outside the gene matches. CDR3 nucleotide sequence: TGCAGTGCTGATGGGGGACAGGGGTACACTGAAGCTTTCTTT. Protein: CSADGGQGYTEAFF.

This rearrangement joins TRBV6-2 or TRBV6-3 to TRBJ2-1; 7 bases are shared with TRBD2. The germline V gene encodes CDR1 MNHEY and CDR2 SVGEGT. J gave up 8 bases and V 10 bases, and 11 bases lay outside the gene matches. CDR3 length equals 13 residues. CDR3 DNA: TGTGCCACCTGGGGGGGGGGACTCGATGAGCAGTTCTTC. Translating it yields CATWGGGLDEQFF.

Remarks on this clonotype: The junction differs from germline at one of its ends, possibly a read error. CDR3 in amino acids: CASSPPNERNEQFF. As DNA, the CDR3 is TGTGCCAGCTCCCCACCTAACGAAAGAAATGAGCAGTTCTTC. The chain uses TRBV18 and TRBJ2-1; D unresolved. CDR1 and CDR2 (germline): KGHSH, LQKENI. The CDR3 runs 14 residues.

This clonotype has at least ten counts. The rearrangement joins TRBV28 to TRBJ2-5; possibly TRBD1 for D (5 bases). This CDR3 region has 14 residues. Trimming pared 5 bases from V and 1 base from J, leaving 11 bases between. Germline V CDR1 and CDR2: MDHEN, SYDVKM. The chain's CDR3 is CASSPQQGQETQYF. In nucleotides, the CDR3 is TGTGCCAGCAGTCCCCAGCAGGGCCAAGAGACCCAGTACTTC.

About this clonotype: This sequence may be a read error, since a much larger clone differs from it by one base. The chain uses TRBV7-9 and TRBJ2-7, with D possibly matching TRBD2 (6 bases). Per germline, CDR1 SEHNR and CDR2 FQNEAQ (reference sequence). The CDR3 is made up of 14 amino acids. CDR3 nucleotides: TGTGCCGGCAGCTTACTAGCCTACTCCTACGAGCAGTACTTC. It specifies CAGSLLAYSYEQYF. The entire variable domain, with the rest obtained from reference TRBV7-9 and TRBJ2-7, is as follows: DTGVSQNPRHKITKRGQNVTFRCDPISEHNRLYWYRQTLGQGPEFLTYFQNEAQLEKSRLLSDRFSAERPKGSFSTLEIQRTEQGDSAMYLCAGSLLAYSYEQYFGPGTRLTVT.

This clonotype occurred many times. V gene TRBV7-9 combines with J gene TRBJ1-1; the D is unclear. V lost 4 bases, J lost 5 bases, and 11 bases lay in between. Germline CDR1 SEHNR, CDR2 FQNEAQ (reference sequence). The CDR3 sequence is 13 residues long. The DNA of the CDR3 is TGTGCCAGCAGCTCCGATGGGGTGACTGAAGCTTTCTTT. This encodes CASSSDGVTEAFF.

This clonotype has ten or more counts. V is TRBV18 and J is TRBJ1-2, with 7 bases lining up with TRBD1. After removal of 2 bases from V and 8 bases from J, the junction contained 2 bases not matched to a gene. The germline gives CDR1 KGHSH, CDR2 LQKENI. The length of the CDR3 is 12 residues. The CDR3 nucleotides read TGTGCCAGCTCACCAGACAGGGAAGGCTACACCTTC. The encoded protein is CASSPDREGYTF.

A few counts support this clonotype. This chain uses TRBV2 with TRBJ1-1; 8 nucleotides match TRBD1. Germline V gives CDR1 SNHLY, CDR2 FYNNEI. CDR3 length: 14 residues. With V trimmed by 6 bases and J by 0 bases, 3 bases remained unmatched. The CDR3 spells CASRRTGLNTEAFF. The DNA of the CDR3 is TGTGCCAGCAGAAGGACAGGGCTGAACACTGAAGCTTTCTTT.

The chain is built from TRBV12-3 or TRBV12-4 and TRBJ2-5, with D tentatively TRBD1 or TRBD2 (5 bases each). The CDR3 has 16 amino acids. Trimming stripped 8 bases from V and 7 bases from J, with 26 bases between. The CDR3 nucleotides read TGTGCCAGCGGCTGGTACCGGGGCCTACCTCTGGGGACCCAGTACTTC. Translating it yields CASGWYRGLPLGTQYF.

This clonotype was recorded at least ten times. The V gene is TRBV12-3 or TRBV12-4, the J gene TRBJ2-1; possibly TRBD1 for D (5 bases). This CDR3 has 13 amino acids. Trimming left V 6 bases short and J 3 bases short, with 9 bases between. The CDR3, as DNA: TGTGCCAGCAGCACCGGACACTACAATGAGCAGTTCTTC. Translating gives CASSTGHYNEQFF.

This clonotype was detected many times. The chain combines TRBV11-2 with TRBJ2-1; D remains unclear. The CDR3 length is 15 residues. Germline V lookup: CDR1 SGHAT, CDR2 FQNNGV. V was pared by 1 base and J by 4 bases, with 11 bases between. The CDR3 sequence: CASSLAGVSYNEQFF. CDR3 sequence (DNA): TGTGCCAGCAGCTTAGCAGGAGTATCTTACAATGAGCAGTTCTTC. Supplemented by reference TRBV11-2 and TRBJ2-1, the full variable domain reads EAGVAQSPRYKIIEKRQSVAFWCNPISGHATLYWYQQILGQGPKLLIQFQNNGVVDDSQLPKDRFSAERLKGVDSTLKIQPAKLEDSAVYLCASSLAGVSYNEQFFGPGTRLTVL.

This clonotype was counted at least ten times. The gene calls are TRBV7-2 and TRBJ2-3; 13 bases are shared with TRBD2. With 1 base clipped from V and 2 bases from J, the junction kept 6 bases outside the gene matches. This CDR3 has 18 residues. Per the germline V gene, CDR1 is SGHTA and CDR2 is FQGNSA. CDR3 protein: CASSLVGTSGDPTDTQYF. In DNA form, the CDR3 reads TGTGCCAGCAGCTTAGTGGGGACTAGCGGGGATCCCACAGATACGCAGTATTTT. Full variable domain (rest looked up from reference TRBV7-2 and TRBJ2-3): GAGVSQSPSNKVTEKGKDVELRCDPISGHTALYWYRQSLGQGLEFLIYFQGNSAPDKSGLPSDRFSAERTGGSVSTLTIQRTQQEDSAVYLCASSLVGTSGDPTDTQYFGPGTRLTVL.

The sample holds a few counts of this clonotype. The chain is built from TRBV30 and TRBJ2-7; 7 bases are a match to TRBD2. CDR3 length equals 10 residues. Trimming cost V 8 bases and J 8 bases; bases outside gene matches: 6. Germline V gene sequence: CDR1 GTSNPN, CDR2 SVGIG (reference sequence). The CDR3 DNA reads TGTGCCGGGGGGGGAATCCAGCAGTACTTC. Translation: CAGGGIQQYF.

In its sample, this clonotype was seen a few times. The V call is TRBV5-6, the J call TRBJ1-3, with D hard to call. Deletions cut 1 base from V and 7 bases from J, with 12 bases between. The CDR3 has 14 amino acids. CDR1 SGHDT and CDR2 YYEEEE come from the germline V gene. Written as DNA, the CDR3 is TGTGCCAGCAGCTTGCGCAGGAGACTGAACACCATATATTTT. Translated: CASSLRRRLNTIYF.

This clonotype was detected a few times. V usage is TRBV19 and J usage is TRBJ1-1; tentative D call: TRBD1 (6 bases). V dropped 2 bases and J dropped 4 bases, with 8 bases sitting between them. Germline V gene sequence: CDR1 LNHDA, CDR2 SQIVND (reference sequence). CDR3 length equals 13 residues. The CDR3 spells CASSISGVTEAFF. In DNA form, the CDR3 reads TGTGCCAGTAGTATATCAGGGGTCACTGAAGCTTTCTTT.